This T cell receptor (beta chain) stems from a study of cytomegalovirus exposure and HLA in healthy donors. About the research overall: A later analysis reported the same platform for the approximately 110 validation repertoires and the 500 to 700 first-cohort repertoires.

Separate from the roughly 630-subject first cohort was the approximately 120-subject validation cohort, to which the donors belonged. The table came from immunoSEQ multiplex PCR; TCRdb's copy has only in-frame clones and leaves some out. The data show approximately 70,000 clones, about 94% seen once. Regarding the study as a whole: There were around 160 TCR beta chains listed as cytomegalovirus-associated. Cytomegalovirus status, reportedly, was diagnosed with high specificity and sensitivity by the classifier.

Trimming pared 5 bases from V and 3 bases from J, leaving 17 bases between. Germline-derived CDR1 and CDR2 are LGHNT and FRNRAP. This CDR3 is built from 15 residues. In regard to this clone: The antigen is not known.

The source is a woman in her late teens or twenties in good health and CMV-seronegative. Sequencing was done on a sample of PBMCs. The chain recombines TRBV12-5 with TRBJ2-7; possible D gene TRBD1, 6 bases. The CDR3 protein is CASGPHGQPFYEQYF. The DNA for the CDR3 is TGTGCTAGTGGTCCGCACGGACAGCCGTTCTACGAGCAGTACTTC. Full variable domain (missing parts from reference TRBV12-5 and TRBJ2-7): DARVTQTPRHKVTEMGQEVTMRCQPILGHNTVFWYRQTMMQGLELLAYFRNRAPLDDSGMPKDRFSAEMPDATLATLKIQPSEPRDSAVYFCASGPHGQPFYEQYFGPGTRLTVT.